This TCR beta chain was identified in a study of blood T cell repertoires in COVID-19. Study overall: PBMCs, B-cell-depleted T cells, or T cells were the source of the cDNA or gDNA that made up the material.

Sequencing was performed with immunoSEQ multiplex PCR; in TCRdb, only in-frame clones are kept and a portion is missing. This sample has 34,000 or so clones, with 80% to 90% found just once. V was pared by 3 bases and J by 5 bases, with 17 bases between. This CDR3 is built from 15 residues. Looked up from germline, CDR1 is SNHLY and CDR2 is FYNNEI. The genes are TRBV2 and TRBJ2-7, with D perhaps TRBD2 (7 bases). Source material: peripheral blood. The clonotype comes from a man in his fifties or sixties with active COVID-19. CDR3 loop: CASSEDGRGGNEQYF. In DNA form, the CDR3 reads TGTGCCAGCAGTGAGGATGGCAGGGGAGGGAACGAGCAGTACTTC.